This record looks at one T cell receptor (beta chain) sequence and its context. Its antigen is not known. This CDR3 has 14 amino acids. CDR1 SNHLY and CDR2 FYNNEI come from the germline V gene. V was shortened by 1 base and J by 3 bases, with 7 bases between the two germline ends. Using a J-beta primer mix together with a sample-barcoded 5' primer, a second PCR was run for roughly 6 to 11 cycles. TCRdb re-analysed the 5' RACE reads in MiXCR, keeping a single row per CDR3 protein. The table has some 760,000 distinct CDR3 sequences, approximately 25% seen once; the top ten hold approximately 3.7%. The data stem from a study of blood T cells in healthy people across ages. Study-level points and caveats: Diversity was higher, and naive CD4+ cells more numerous, in long-lived donors than in aged donors.

The same sample was also used in a study of T cells of mothers and their children. This second report adds: The yield was over 9 million TCR beta CDR3 reads from each mother and a few million from each child. Related pairs of mothers and children showed slightly higher, non-significant overlap versus unrelated pairs. Detection yielded no persistent microchimeric T cell clones.

V is TRBV2 and J is TRBJ2-1; no definite D call. This TCR was sampled from a boy younger than 18 in good health. The sequenced sample was blood. The CDR3 coding sequence is TGTGCCAGCAGTGAAGGAGCACTCTACAATGAGCAGTTCTTC. It codes for CASSEGALYNEQFF.